The T cell receptor beta chain described here comes from a study of OX40 agonist ivuxolimab in advanced cancers. General notes on the study: The costimulatory receptor OX40 (CD134) was targeted by ivuxolimab, a fully human IgG2 agonistic monoclonal antibody. Peripheral TCRbeta sequencing aimed to test whether ivuxolimab altered TCR sequence diversity and caused clonal T-cell expansion. A male proportion of under 85% and a mean age of roughly 55 years, ranging from about 20 to 80, were recorded for the dose-escalation cohort. Prior anti-PD-1, anti-PD-L1 or anti-CTLA-4 therapy was permitted, and 40% to 50% of dose-escalation patients had received checkpoint inhibitors. Partial responses were achieved by three dose-escalation patients, of whom one had hepatocellular carcinoma and two had cutaneous melanoma. Of the 50 to 55 dose-escalation patients, hepatocellular carcinoma was present in about 20, melanoma in some 15, renal cell carcinoma in 9 and head and neck cancer in 9. Intravenous ivuxolimab was administered to patients every 2 weeks at six dose levels: 0.01, 0.1, 0.3, 1.5, 3 and 10 mg/kg. The paper describes the monotherapy dose-escalation part (N of about 47 patients) of the phase I trial of ivuxolimab. The paper's findings and limits, for the study overall: The antigen specificity of the clonally expanded peripheral T cells was not determined. Low levels of normalized T-cell clonal expansion were also seen in some patients who did not respond. On average, CD8+ T cells showed more expanded clones than CD4+ T cells after ivuxolimab. In partial responders in the 0.1-3.0 mg/kg groups, normalized peripheral clonal expansion was found to be among the lowest, especially among CD8+ T cells. At doses from 0.1 to 3.0 mg/kg, clonal expansion was seen in both CD4+ and CD8+ blood T cells between baseline and week 6.

Spanning cysteine to phenylalanine, the CDR3 consists of 14 amino acids. Left in the record is the CDR3 DNA by itself, 42 bases read in frame from the first base. CDR1 and CDR2 (SEHNR, FQNEAQ) derive from the germline V gene (reference sequence). V drops 8 bases and J drops 6 bases, leaving 18 bases in between. For sequencing of the TCRbeta CDR3 region, genomic DNA was extracted from the sorted cells. The immunoSEQ Assay was used for sequencing of TCRbeta CDR3 regions. The clones in this table, taken by TCRdb from immuneACCESS, are in-frame only. Not every clone is retained; where verified, under half of the shortfall comes from an unresolved V gene, and the cause of the rest is unknown. The sample data list roughly 150,000 clones, and around 94% of these were observed just once. Around 0.31% of the sample comes from the top ten. Patients with autoimmune disease history or receiving systemic immunosuppression were excluded from the trial. Peripheral blood for TCR sequencing was collected from all dose cohorts at baseline, on cycle 4 day 1, and on cycle 7 day 1. The samples were drawn from a first-in-human, open-label, multicenter phase I dose-escalation trial of ivuxolimab. Adults with locally advanced or metastatic melanoma, renal cell, hepatocellular, or head and neck squamous cell carcinoma were enrolled in the trial. Before TCR sequencing, CD4+ and CD8+ T cells were separately sorted from peripheral blood.

Details on this clone: What this receptor recognizes is not known. Base quality data are lacking; no much larger clone is found one base away.

This specimen consisted of CD4+ or CD8+ T cells sorted from blood, obtained in a trial of the OX40 agonist ivuxolimab. This clonotype originated in an adult with an advanced solid tumor such as melanoma, head and neck, liver or kidney cancer. The chain employs TRBV7-9 and TRBJ2-3; TRBD1 could be the D gene, as 6 bases match. At the DNA level, the sequence is TGTGCCAGCTCCTTCGAGGGGGAGATGGATACGCAGTATTTT. This is translated as CASSFEGEMDTQYF.